Presented here are 20 T cell receptor beta chains from one specimen sequenced in a study of regulatory T cells in long-lasting Graves disease. This sample's time point: newly diagnosed GD, antithyroid drugs for less than 3 months. RNA extracted from PBMCs served as the sequencing template. Arm-PCR of CDR3 regions with iRepertoire HTBI primers generated TCR beta libraries. One entry per CDR3 protein results from TCRdb running MiXCR on the multiplex PCR reads. The sample shows 350,000 to 450,000 distinct CDR3 sequences, approximately 15% of them seen only once. The same sample was also used in a study of T cells in Graves' hyperthyroidism and ophthalmopathy.

Sample: peripheral blood mononuclear cells (PBMCs), taken at new diagnosis, from a patient treated with antithyroid drugs. These receptors were collected from a woman between 40 and 50 years old with Graves disease.

By its share, this clonotype is large (0.1 to 1%). Germline and junction disagree at one end, which may indicate a read error. In DNA form, the CDR3 reads TGTGCCAGCAGCTGGGACCGACAGCTTAATGAAAAACTGTTTTTT. This gives the protein CASSWDRQLNEKLFF. The chain employs TRBV5-1 and TRBJ1-4; a possible D gene is TRBD1 (5 bases). Germline V gives CDR1 SGHRS, CDR2 YFSETQ. The CDR3 is 15 residues long.

This clonotype was detected many times. V usage is TRBV7-9 and J usage is TRBJ2-7; 12 bases line up with TRBD2. Looked up from germline, CDR1 is SEHNR and CDR2 is FQNEAQ (reference sequence). The CDR3 is 15 amino acids. The ends lost 4 bases at V and 3 bases at J; junction bases unmatched: 4. The chain's CDR3 is CASSSGTSGFYEQYF. DNA of the CDR3: TGTGCCAGCAGCTCCGGGACTAGCGGGTTCTACGAGCAGTACTTC.

This clonotype was seen repeatedly, ten times or more. The V call is TRBV3-1, the J call TRBJ2-7; 7 bases match TRBD2. J was trimmed by 0 bases and V by 0 bases; bases with no gene match: 5. The CDR3 has 16 residues. Germline V gene sequence: CDR1 LGHDT, CDR2 YNNKEL (reference sequence). As DNA, the CDR3 is TGTGCCAGCAGCCAAGATCGTGGCGGGAGCTCCTACGAGCAGTACTTC. This translates into CASSQDRGGSSYEQYF.

The sample holds many counts of this clonotype. The chain carries TRBV19 and TRBJ2-7, with TRBD1 matching 7 bases. CDR3 size: 12 residues. Germline-derived CDR1 and CDR2 are LNHDA and SQIVND (reference sequence). Unmatched junction bases numbered 1, after V lost 5 bases and J lost 3 bases. The DNA for the CDR3 is TGTGCCAGTAGTGACAGGGTCTACGAGCAGTACTTC. It yields the protein CASSDRVYEQYF.

This clonotype appeared many times. The rearrangement uses TRBV24-1 and TRBJ2-1, with D possibly matching TRBD2 (5 bases). The CDR3 is made up of 15 amino acids. Per the germline V gene, CDR1 is KGHDR and CDR2 is SFDVKD. The V end was cut by 1 base, the J end by 2 bases, with 8 bases between. This CDR3 reads CATSDFAGTYNEQFF. CDR3 nucleotides: TGTGCCACCAGTGATTTCGCGGGCACCTACAATGAGCAGTTCTTC.

The table lists this clonotype with a few counts. The chain employs TRBV20-1 and TRBJ2-7, with TRBD1 matching 9 bases. J was trimmed by 2 bases and V by 0 bases; bases with no gene match: 5. The germline V gene encodes CDR1 DFQATT and CDR2 SNEGSKA (reference sequence). The CDR3 covers 15 residues. In nucleotides, the CDR3 is TGCAGTGCTAGAGATGGGGGGACAGGGACCTACGAGCAGTACTTC. This sequence encodes CSARDGGTGTYEQYF.

In its sample, this clonotype was seen many times. Mismatch with germline at one junction end may stem from a read error. The DNA of the CDR3 is TGTGCCAGCAGCACCGGGACTAGCGGCAGCAATGAGCAGTTCTTC. Its translation: CASSTGTSGSNEQFF. V is TRBV10-1 and J is TRBJ2-1, with TRBD2 matching 11 bases. Germline V gives CDR1 WNHNN, CDR2 SYGVQD (reference sequence). This CDR3 contains 15 residues.

At least ten counts were recorded for this clonotype. The rearrangement links TRBV28 to TRBJ2-3; no definite D call. V was clipped by 7 bases and J by 0 bases, with 11 bases between them. This CDR3 region has 14 residues. Germline V lookup: CDR1 MDHEN, CDR2 SYDVKM. For the CDR3, the DNA is TGTGCCAGCACTTTGGATTCTAGCACAGATACGCAGTATTTT. Protein sequence: CASTLDSSTDTQYF.

This clonotype was recorded at least ten times. The chain uses TRBV7-2 and TRBJ2-1, with unresolved D. Per germline, CDR1 SGHTA and CDR2 FQGNSA. The CDR3 is 13 amino acids. Between the trimmed V and J ends, which lost 2 bases and 5 bases, there was a span of 7 bases. The CDR3, as DNA: TGTGCCAGCAGCTTATTCAGAAACAATGAGCAGTTCTTC. Translating gives CASSLFRNNEQFF.

This chain links TRBV7-2 with TRBJ2-7; D is perhaps TRBD2 (5 bases). This CDR3 comprises 14 residues. V shed 7 bases and J shed 2 bases, with 15 bases lying between them. CDR1 is SGHTA and CDR2 is FQGNSA in the germline V gene. The CDR3 region has the DNA TGTGCCAGCAATAAACCCGGGGTAGCCTACGAGCAGTACTTC. Translating it yields CASNKPGVAYEQYF. Full variable domain (rest looked up from reference TRBV7-2 and TRBJ2-7): GAGVSQSPSNKVTEKGKDVELRCDPISGHTALYWYRQSLGQGLEFLIYFQGNSAPDKSGLPSDRFSAERTGGSVSTLTIQRTQQEDSAVYLCASNKPGVAYEQYFGPGTRLTVT.

This clonotype appeared many times. V is TRBV7-9 and J is TRBJ2-5; D unclear. The CDR3 covers 14 residues. Germline CDR1 SEHNR, CDR2 FQNEAQ (reference sequence). V lost 5 bases and J 3 bases, leaving 13 bases between the germline ends. The CDR3 protein is CASSRSTRKETQYF. The CDR3 nucleotides are TGTGCCAGCAGCCGCTCGACAAGGAAAGAGACCCAGTACTTC.

Many counts were recorded for this clonotype. In DNA form, the CDR3 reads TGTGCCAGCAGCTTAACCCAGGGCGGGGAAGCTTTCTTT. This sequence encodes CASSLTQGGEAFF. The chain is built from TRBV11-1 and TRBJ1-1; tentatively, D is TRBD1 (5 bases). The CDR3 extends over 13 amino acids. The V gene lost 2 bases and the J gene lost 8 bases, with 12 bases spanning the gap. Per germline, CDR1 SGHAT and CDR2 FQDESV (reference sequence).

This clonotype showed up many times. This sequence joins TRBV29-1 and TRBJ2-1, with 8 bases that match TRBD2. The trim removed 5 bases at V and 6 bases at J, leaving 6 bases unmatched. This CDR3 comprises 13 residues. The germline CDR1 and CDR2 sequences are SQVTM and ANQGSEA. The CDR3 reads CSVLSGGVNEQFF. The CDR3 DNA reads TGCAGCGTTCTCAGCGGGGGAGTCAATGAGCAGTTCTTC.

This clonotype has a handful of counts. V usage is TRBV12-5 and J usage is TRBJ1-2; TRBD1 agrees at 8 bases. There are 14 residues in the CDR3. Germline lookup yields CDR1 LGHNT and CDR2 FRNRAP. The ends lost 8 bases at V and 5 bases at J; junction bases unmatched: 10. The CDR3 loop reads CASPGQGADYGYTF. The CDR3 nucleotides read TGTGCTAGTCCTGGGCAGGGGGCTGATTATGGCTACACCTTC. Based on the CDR3 plus reference TRBV12-5 and TRBJ1-2, the full variable domain is DARVTQTPRHKVTEMGQEVTMRCQPILGHNTVFWYRQTMMQGLELLAYFRNRAPLDDSGMPKDRFSAEMPDATLATLKIQPSEPRDSAVYFCASPGQGADYGYTFGSGTRLTVV.

The gene calls are TRBV6-1 and TRBJ2-1; 10 bases align to TRBD2. CDR3 size: 15 residues. CDR1 and CDR2 from the germline V gene are MNHNS and SASEGT. Trimming at V came to 7 bases and at J to 8 bases, leaving 11 bases not matched to a gene. The CDR3 DNA sequence: TGTGCCAGCAAGCTAGCGGGAGCCCAGTCGGATGAGCAGTTCTTC. Its translation is CASKLAGAQSDEQFF.

This clonotype has a count of ten or more. The chain combines TRBV30 with TRBJ1-2; possibly TRBD1 for D (6 bases). V was shortened by 3 bases and J by 7 bases, with 15 bases between the two germline ends. This CDR3 contains 13 residues. From germline, CDR1 is GTSNPN and CDR2 SVGIG (reference sequence). The CDR3 here is CAWRVLGGLGYTF. As DNA, the CDR3 is TGTGCCTGGAGGGTGCTCGGGGGGCTTGGCTACACCTTC.

The gene calls are TRBV11-2 and TRBJ2-3; 16 bases line up with TRBD2. CDR3 size: 19 residues. Germline CDR1 and CDR2: SGHAT and FQNNGV. V lost 3 bases and J lost 0; bases outside the gene matches: 6. The CDR3 protein is CASSLGLAGGPWSTDTQYF. CDR3 in DNA: TGTGCCAGCAGCTTGGGACTAGCGGGAGGGCCCTGGAGCACAGATACGCAGTATTTT.

This clonotype has a count of ten or more. The chain carries TRBV19 and TRBJ2-1; possibly TRBD1 for D (5 bases). The ends were cut back, 5 bases at V and 7 bases at J, with 12 bases in the middle. The CDR3 has 13 amino acids. Germline CDR1 is LNHDA and CDR2 is SQIVND (reference sequence). CDR3: CASSFRVRNEQFF. CDR3 nucleotide sequence: TGTGCCAGTAGTTTCAGGGTAAGGAATGAGCAGTTCTTC.

This clonotype was seen at least ten times. V is TRBV12-3 or TRBV12-4 and J is TRBJ2-2; TRBD2 is a possible D gene (6 bases). The CDR3 loop spans 14 amino acids. V lost 2 bases to trimming and J lost 7 bases, with 11 bases between them. This CDR3 reads CASSLRRGGGELFF. CDR3 DNA: TGTGCCAGCAGTTTAAGACGGGGAGGCGGGGAGCTGTTTTTT.

This clonotype has more than one count but fewer than ten. Germline and junction disagree at one end, which may indicate a read error. The chain joins TRBV5-1 to TRBJ1-1; D unresolved. The CDR3 extends over 14 amino acids. The germline V gene encodes CDR1 SGHRS and CDR2 YFSETQ. The DNA of the CDR3 is TGCGTCAGCAGCTCCAATATGGCGAACACTGAAGCTTTCTTT. It translates to CVSSSNMANTEAFF.